This TCR beta chain was recorded in a study of cytomegalovirus exposure and HLA in healthy donors. This clone showed up just once. The study ran its PCR with 60 Vbeta and 13 Jbeta primers. Libraries were prepared by immunoSEQ multiplex PCR; TCRdb keeps only in-frame clonotypes and omits some of them. The table includes approximately 120,000 clones, about 79% detected once. Germline CDR1 LNHDA, CDR2 SQIVND (reference sequence). This CDR3 has 14 residues. The ends lost 5 bases at V and 4 bases at J; junction bases unmatched: 8. This TCR came from a woman between 45 and 65 years old in good health and CMV-seronegative. This chain links TRBV19 with TRBJ2-7; 7 bases match TRBD2. The sequenced sample consisted of PBMCs. CDR3 nucleotides: TGTGCCAGTAGTGGACTAGGAGATGCGTACGAGCAGTACTTC. Its protein product is CASSGLGDAYEQYF.